These 12 T cell receptor beta chains were sequenced from one sample in a study of early stage breast cancer tumors (dated by TCRdb to 2016 to 2017). The library was obtained by the immunoSEQ multiplex PCR assay. This immuneACCESS table, as held by TCRdb, lists in-frame sequences with V and J called but not all clones. Of the missing ones, under half trace to an unresolved V gene in checked studies; the others have no known cause. This sample gives over 13,000 clones in total; 79% of them show up just once. Of the sample, 7.5% to 9% is held by the ten largest clones. The sequencing input was normal breast tissue next to the tumor. Every receptor here comes from a person aged 45-60 years with breast cancer.

The rearrangement links TRBV19 to TRBJ1-5; D perhaps matches TRBD1 (5 bases). The V end was cut by 5 bases, the J end by 0 bases, with 8 bases between. The V gene's germline CDR1 is LNHDA and CDR2 SQIVND (reference sequence). The CDR3 is 14 residues long. CDR3 in amino acids: CASSGDSSNQPQHF. The CDR3 DNA is TGTGCCAGTAGTGGGGACTCTAGCAATCAGCCCCAGCATTTT.

V usage is TRBV7-2 and J usage is TRBJ2-1; D may be TRBD1 (5 bases). Trimming left V 3 bases short and J 3 bases short, with 9 bases between. Looked up from germline, CDR1 is SGHTA and CDR2 is FQGNSA. The CDR3 sequence is 14 residues long. The DNA of the CDR3 is TGTGCCAGCAGCTTTAAGGGGAACTACAATGAGCAGTTCTTC. It encodes CASSFKGNYNEQFF.

This chain connects TRBV30 to TRBJ2-5; D might be TRBD1 or TRBD2, each matching 5 bases. The V end was cut by 0 bases, the J end by 0 bases, with 8 bases between. The CDR3 has 14 amino acids. The germline CDR1 and CDR2 sequences are GTSNPN and SVGIG (reference sequence). CDR3 protein: CAWSVGGYQETQYF. CDR3 DNA: TGTGCCTGGAGTGTTGGGGGTTACCAAGAGACCCAGTACTTC. The complete variable domain, with remaining parts taken from reference TRBV30 and TRBJ2-5, reads SQTIHQWPATLVQPVGSPLSLECTVEGTSNPNLYWYRQAAGRGLQLLFYSVGIGQISSEVPQNLSASRPQDRQFILSSKKLLLSDSGFYLCAWSVGGYQETQYFGPGTRLLVL.

The chain joins TRBV7-2 to TRBJ2-5; D unclear. CDR1 SGHTA and CDR2 FQGNSA come from the germline V gene. Deletions cut 3 bases from V and 1 base from J, with 12 bases between. There are 15 residues in the CDR3. CDR3 nucleotide sequence: TGTGCCAGCAGCTTTTGGTATAGGGCCCAAGAGACCCAGTACTTC. Its translation is CASSFWYRAQETQYF.

The chain employs TRBV12-5 and TRBJ2-3; D remains unclear. The CDR3 has 15 amino acids. V was shortened by 7 bases and J by 2 bases, with 16 bases between the two germline ends. Germline CDR1 reads LGHNT; CDR2 reads FRNRAP. The CDR3 region is CASAIGSTPTDTQYF. Here the CDR3 DNA reads TGTGCTAGTGCCATAGGAAGTACCCCCACAGATACGCAGTATTTT. Full variable domain (outside the CDR3, taken from reference TRBV12-5 and TRBJ2-3): DARVTQTPRHKVTEMGQEVTMRCQPILGHNTVFWYRQTMMQGLELLAYFRNRAPLDDSGMPKDRFSAEMPDATLATLKIQPSEPRDSAVYFCASAIGSTPTDTQYFGPGTRLTVL.

The J gene is TRBJ2-5, the V gene TRBV7-6; TRBD1 matches at 8 bases. Germline V lookup: CDR1 SGHVS, CDR2 FNYEAQ. The V and J ends lost 3 bases and 2 bases, in that order; junction bases with no gene match: 11. The CDR3 contains 17 residues. CDR3 sequence reads: CASSFRSGQASQETQYF. In DNA, the CDR3 is TGTGCCAGCAGCTTTAGGTCGGGACAGGCAAGTCAAGAGACCCAGTACTTC.

This chain connects TRBV7-9 to TRBJ1-1, with D possibly TRBD1 on 6 matching bases. V gave up 6 bases and J gave up 1 base, with 15 bases separating them. The CDR3 contains 15 residues. Germline CDR1 is SEHNR and CDR2 is FQNEAQ (reference sequence). In DNA form, the CDR3 reads TGTGCCAGCAGAGCTTGGGGGCTTCGGAACACTGAAGCTTTCTTT. Its translation: CASRAWGLRNTEAFF.

The genes are TRBV7-4 and TRBJ2-7, with no clear D. The germline V and J ends were trimmed by 3 bases and 0 bases, with 15 bases remaining between them. This CDR3 spans 16 amino acids. In germline, CDR1 is SGHVT, CDR2 SQSDAQ. This CDR3 is CASSFQSQACSYEQYF. The CDR3 DNA follows: TGTGCCAGCAGCTTTCAAAGCCAGGCCTGCTCCTACGAGCAGTACTTC.

This chain connects TRBV19 to TRBJ2-7; D may correspond to TRBD1 or TRBD2 (5 bases each). This CDR3 has 14 residues. V was trimmed by 6 bases and J by 0 bases, leaving 12 bases between them. Germline V lookup: CDR1 LNHDA, CDR2 SQIVND (reference sequence). CDR3 nucleotides: TGTGCCAGTAGGGGGACGGTCAGCTCCTACGAGCAGTACTTC. Its protein product is CASRGTVSSYEQYF.

This clone was counted a single time. The chain is built from TRBV2 and TRBJ2-1; D gene ambiguous. The CDR3 loop spans 16 amino acids. Trimming took off 1 base at V and 3 bases at J, with 13 bases between the two ends. In germline, CDR1 is SNHLY, CDR2 FYNNEI. In DNA form, the CDR3 reads TGTGCCAGCAGTGAAGGTGGGCAGAAAAACTACAATGAGCAGTTCTTC. It is translated as CASSEGGQKNYNEQFF.

To note about this clone: A junction end diverges from the germline sequence, so it may reflect a read error. V gene TRBV7-7 combines with J gene TRBJ2-5; TRBD2 agrees at 9 bases. Looked up from germline, CDR1 is SSHAT and CDR2 is FNYEAQ (reference sequence). This CDR3 has 16 residues. This CDR3 is CASSLAGTSLQETQYF. In DNA form, the CDR3 reads TGTGCTAGCAGCTTGGCGGGGACTAGCCTCCAAGAGACCCAGTACTTC. Together with reference TRBV7-7 and TRBJ2-5, the CDR3 gives the full variable domain: GAGVSQSPRYKVTKRGQDVTLRCDPISSHATLYWYQQALGQGPEFLTYFNYEAQPDKSGLPSDRFSAERPEGSISTLTIQRTEQRDSAMYRCASSLAGTSLQETQYFGPGTRLLVL.

This sequence joins TRBV29-1 and TRBJ1-2, with 7 nucleotides matching TRBD1. Germline loops: CDR1 SQVTM, CDR2 ANQGSEA. The CDR3 is made up of 15 amino acids. Losses at the gene ends were 3 bases for V and 3 bases for J; bases not matched to a gene: 10. The CDR3 nucleotides are TGCAGCGTTGAGCTCCAGGGGGGAGTGGACTATGGCTACACCTTC. Protein: CSVELQGGVDYGYTF.